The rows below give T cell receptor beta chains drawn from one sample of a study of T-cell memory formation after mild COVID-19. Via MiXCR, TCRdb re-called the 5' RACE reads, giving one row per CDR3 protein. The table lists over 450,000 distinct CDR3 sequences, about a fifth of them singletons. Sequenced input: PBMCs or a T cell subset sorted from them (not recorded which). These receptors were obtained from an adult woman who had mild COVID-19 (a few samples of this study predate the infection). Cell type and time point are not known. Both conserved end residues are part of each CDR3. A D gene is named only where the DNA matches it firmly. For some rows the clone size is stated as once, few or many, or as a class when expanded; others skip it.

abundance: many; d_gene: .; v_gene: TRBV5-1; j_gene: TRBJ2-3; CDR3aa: CASSLGGPADTQYF; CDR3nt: TGCGCCAGCAGCCTGGGGGGGCCGGCAGATACGCAGTATTTT
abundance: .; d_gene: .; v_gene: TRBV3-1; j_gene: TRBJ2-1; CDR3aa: CASSQSRTGYNEQFF; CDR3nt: TGTGCCAGCAGCCAGTCCCGGACCGGCTACAATGAGCAGTTCTTC
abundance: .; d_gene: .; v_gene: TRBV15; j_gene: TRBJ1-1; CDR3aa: CATSRALGTEAFF; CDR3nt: TGTGCCACCAGCAGAGCCCTAGGGACTGAAGCTTTCTTT
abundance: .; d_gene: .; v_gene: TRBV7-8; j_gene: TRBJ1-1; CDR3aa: CASSLGRSMNTEAFF; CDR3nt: TGTGCCAGCAGCTTAGGGCGGTCAATGAACACTGAAGCTTTCTTT
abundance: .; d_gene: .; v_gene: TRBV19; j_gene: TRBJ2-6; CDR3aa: CASSGPGANVLTF; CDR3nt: TGTGCCAGTAGTGGTCCCGGGGCCAACGTCCTGACTTTC
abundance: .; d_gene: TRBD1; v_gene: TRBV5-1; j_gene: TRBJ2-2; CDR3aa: CASSFLLTGAGTGELFF; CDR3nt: TGCGCCAGCAGCTTCCTCTTGACAGGGGCCGGCACCGGGGAGCTGTTTTTT
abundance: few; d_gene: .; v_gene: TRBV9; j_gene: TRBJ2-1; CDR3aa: CASNREGLLNEQFF; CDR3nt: TGTGCCAGCAACCGCGAGGGACTCCTCAATGAGCAGTTCTTC
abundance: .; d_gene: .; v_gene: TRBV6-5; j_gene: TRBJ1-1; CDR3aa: CASSYRGWRNTEAFF; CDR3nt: TGTGCCAGCAGTTACAGGGGTTGGAGGAACACTGAAGCTTTCTTT
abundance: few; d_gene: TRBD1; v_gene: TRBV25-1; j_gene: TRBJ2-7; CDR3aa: CASSEDRGHPYEQYF; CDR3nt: TGTGCCAGCAGTGAGGACAGGGGACATCCCTACGAGCAGTACTTC
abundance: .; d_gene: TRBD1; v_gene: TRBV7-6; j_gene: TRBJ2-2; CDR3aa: CASSSTGLTGELFF; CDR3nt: TGTGCCAGCAGCTCGACAGGGCTCACCGGGGAGCTGTTTTTT
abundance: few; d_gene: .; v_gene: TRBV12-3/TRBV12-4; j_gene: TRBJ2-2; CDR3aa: CASSSRGQGFF; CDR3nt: TGTGCCAGCAGTTCTCGAGGACAAGGGTTTTTT
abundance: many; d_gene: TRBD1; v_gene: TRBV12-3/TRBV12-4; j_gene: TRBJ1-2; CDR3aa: CASSLRRDRAYGYTF; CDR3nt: TGTGCCAGCAGCCTCCGCCGGGACAGGGCTTATGGCTACACCTTC
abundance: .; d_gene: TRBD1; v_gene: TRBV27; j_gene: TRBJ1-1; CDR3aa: CASSFSGQLNTEAFF; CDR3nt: TGTGCCAGCAGTTTTTCGGGACAGCTGAACACTGAAGCTTTCTTT
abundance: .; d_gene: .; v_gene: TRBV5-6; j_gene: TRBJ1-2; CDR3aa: CASSRRGTYGYTF; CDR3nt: TGTGCCAGCAGCAGGAGGGGGACCTATGGCTACACCTTC
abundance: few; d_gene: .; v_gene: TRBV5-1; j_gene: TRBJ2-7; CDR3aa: CASSLAFSSYEQYF; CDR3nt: TGCGCCAGCAGCTTGGCCTTCAGCTCCTACGAGCAGTACTTC
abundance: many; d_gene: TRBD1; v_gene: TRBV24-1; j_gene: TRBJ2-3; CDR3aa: CATSEPGTGGTDTQYF; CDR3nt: TGTGCCACCAGTGAGCCCGGGACAGGGGGCACAGATACGCAGTATTTT
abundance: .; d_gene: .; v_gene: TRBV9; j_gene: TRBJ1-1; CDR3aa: CASSVDVFSEAFF; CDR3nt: TGTGCCAGCAGCGTAGATGTGTTTTCTGAAGCTTTCTTT
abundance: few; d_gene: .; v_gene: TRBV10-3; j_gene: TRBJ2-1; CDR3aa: CAIRSLRGHEQFF; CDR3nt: TGTGCCATCAGATCCCTAAGAGGGCATGAGCAGTTCTTC
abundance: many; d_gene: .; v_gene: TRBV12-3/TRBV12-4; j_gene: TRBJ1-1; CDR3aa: CASTLDPNTEAFF; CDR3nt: TGTGCCAGCACCTTGGACCCTAACACTGAAGCTTTCTTT
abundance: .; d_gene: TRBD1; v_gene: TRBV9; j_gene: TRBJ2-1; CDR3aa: CASSVAPGQGHNEQFF; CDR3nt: TGTGCCAGCAGCGTAGCCCCGGGACAGGGGCACAATGAGCAGTTCTTC